These 15 T cell receptor beta chains came from one sample sequenced in a study of blood T cell repertoires in COVID-19. Method: immunoSEQ multiplex PCR; TCRdb's copy keeps in-frame clones and lacks some. The repertoire includes 35,000 to 50,000 clones, approximately 78% of them detected once, and 9% to 10% sits in the top ten. Sequenced material: peripheral blood. These TCRs come from a man aged 55 to 70 in a cohort sampled during active COVID-19.

The gene calls are TRBV6-5 and TRBJ1-2; a possible D gene is TRBD1 (5 bases). Trimming removed 4 bases from V and 2 bases from J, with 14 bases in between. This CDR3 has 15 amino acids. Germline loops: CDR1 MNHEY, CDR2 SVGAGI. The CDR3 protein is CASSSGRGANYGYTF. CDR3 nucleotides: TGTGCCAGCAGTTCCGGGAGAGGGGCCAACTATGGCTACACCTTC.

The chain combines TRBV20-1 with TRBJ2-7; D is uncertain. V was pared by 3 bases and J by 4 bases, with 4 bases between. Germline loops: CDR1 DFQATT, CDR2 SNEGSKA (reference sequence). This CDR3 region has 10 residues. The CDR3: CSARTYEQYF. CDR3 DNA sequence: TGCAGTGCTAGGACTTACGAGCAGTACTTC.

This clone appeared a single time. The chain carries TRBV29-1 and TRBJ2-1; no clear D gene. The CDR3 has 12 amino acids. Germline values: CDR1 SQVTM, CDR2 ANQGSEA. The germline V and J ends were trimmed by 4 bases and 4 bases, with 8 bases remaining between them. Here the CDR3 DNA reads TGCAGCGTTGGGCAGAATTACAATGAGCAGTTCTTC. Its translation: CSVGQNYNEQFF.

The rearrangement links TRBV15 to TRBJ2-5, with 7 bases lining up with TRBD2. The germline CDR1 and CDR2 sequences are LNHNV and YYDKDF (reference sequence). This CDR3 region has 14 residues. V shed 8 bases and J 3 bases; nucleotides not matched to a gene: 9. CDR3 sequence: CATAPREAEETQYF. CDR3 coding DNA: TGTGCCACCGCCCCCCGGGAGGCGGAAGAGACCCAGTACTTC.

V and J are TRBV6-1 and TRBJ2-3; 13 nucleotides line up with TRBD2. CDR1 and CDR2 (germline): MNHNS, SASEGT. J lost 5 bases, V lost 0 bases, and 2 bases had no gene match. The CDR3 is 16 residues long. DNA of the CDR3: TGTGCCAGCAGTGAAGCCACTAGCGGGGGGGGAGATACGCAGTATTTT. Its translation is CASSEATSGGGDTQYF.

The chain recombines TRBV23-1 with TRBJ2-5; 11 bases match TRBD1. TRBV23-1 qualifies as an ORF whose function is uncertain. The CDR3 spans 16 residues. V shed 8 bases, J shed 3 bases, and the junction held 11 bases outside the gene matches. The CDR3 DNA reads TGCGCCAGCCGAAAGGACAGGGGGCCGAAGAAAGAGACCCAGTACTTC. Its translation is CASRKDRGPKKETQYF.

The chain recombines TRBV28 with TRBJ1-1; TRBD1 might be the D (6 bases). Trimming removed 9 bases at V and 0 bases at J, with 11 bases between. CDR3 length: 13 amino acids. Germline V gives CDR1 MDHEN, CDR2 SYDVKM. CDR3 DNA sequence: TGTGCCAGTGGGGGGGCGATGAACACTGAAGCTTTCTTT. Its protein is CASGGAMNTEAFF. Combining the CDR3 with reference TRBV28 and TRBJ1-1 gives the whole variable domain DVKVTQSSRYLVKRTGEKVFLECVQDMDHENMFWYRQDPGLGLRLIYFSYDVKMKEKGDIPEGYSVSREKKERFSLILESASTNQTSMYLCASGGAMNTEAFFGQGTRLTVV.

This chain joins TRBV11-2 and TRBJ2-2; 7 bases map to TRBD2. Germline assignment: CDR1 SGHAT and CDR2 FQNNGV. V shed 6 bases and J 5 bases; nucleotides not matched to a gene: 12. The CDR3 sequence is 16 residues long. The CDR3 is CASSTVPGGITGELFF. The CDR3 region has the DNA TGTGCCAGCAGTACCGTCCCGGGGGGTATAACCGGGGAGCTGTTTTTT. Full variable domain (remainder filled in from reference TRBV11-2 and TRBJ2-2): EAGVAQSPRYKIIEKRQSVAFWCNPISGHATLYWYQQILGQGPKLLIQFQNNGVVDDSQLPKDRFSAERLKGVDSTLKIQPAKLEDSAVYLCASSTVPGGITGELFFGEGSRLTVL.

The chain links TRBV5-1 to TRBJ1-1, with 10 positions matching TRBD1. The CDR3 is 15 residues long. Germline values: CDR1 SGHRS, CDR2 YFSETQ. The V and J ends lost 0 bases and 2 bases, in that order; junction bases with no gene match: 1. Here the CDR3 DNA reads TGCGCCAGCAGCTTGGGGACAGGGGGAAACACTGAAGCTTTCTTT. It encodes CASSLGTGGNTEAFF.

The chain uses TRBV12-3 or TRBV12-4 and TRBJ1-6; TRBD1 matches 7 bases. V lost 8 bases, J lost 7 bases, and 5 bases stayed unmatched. The CDR3 sequence is 13 residues long. CDR3 nucleotide sequence: TGTGCCAGCGAAGGGACAGCCAATTCACCCCTCCACTTT. This sequence encodes CASEGTANSPLHF.

The CDR3 is CATSDQLAGEETQYF. The CDR3 coding sequence is TGTGCCACCAGTGATCAACTAGCGGGAGAAGAGACCCAGTACTTC. This chain connects TRBV24-1 to TRBJ2-5; 11 bases match TRBD2. V gave up 3 bases and J gave up 3 bases; unmatched junction bases: 2. The CDR3 covers 15 residues. Germline V gene data show CDR1 as KGHDR and CDR2 as SFDVKD.

The J gene is TRBJ2-1, the V gene TRBV9; 7 bases are a match to TRBD1. V dropped 0 bases and J dropped 6; count of bases not matched to a gene: 6. Germline V gene data show CDR1 as SGDLS and CDR2 as YYNGEE. This CDR3 spans 15 amino acids. The CDR3 is CASSVVSGGRNEQFF. Here the CDR3 DNA reads TGTGCCAGCAGCGTAGTTTCAGGGGGTCGCAATGAGCAGTTCTTC.

V usage is TRBV6-2 or TRBV6-3 and J usage is TRBJ1-5, with D perhaps matching TRBD1 (5 bases). Gene TRBJ2-3 matches the end of the DNA better, so the J call may be wrong. This CDR3 region has 16 residues. Germline lookup yields CDR1 MNHEY and CDR2 SVGEGT. Here the CDR3 reads CASSWGRVYSNQPQYF. CDR3 coding DNA: TGTGCCAGCAGTTGGGGCCGGGTGTATAGCAATCAGCCCCAGTATTTT.

This clone was observed a few times. The J gene is TRBJ2-1, the V gene TRBV24-1, with a possible D match to TRBD1 (6 bases). The germline V gene encodes CDR1 KGHDR and CDR2 SFDVKD. Trimming shortened V by 0 bases and J by 9 bases, and 11 bases separated the two germline ends. This CDR3 is 14 amino acids long. CDR3 loop: CATSDLGPGVEQFF. The CDR3 coding sequence is TGTGCCACCAGTGATTTGGGGCCAGGGGTTGAGCAGTTCTTC.

This clone has a single count. This chain joins TRBV11-2 and TRBJ2-2; the D gene is possibly TRBD1 (6 bases). The CDR3 contains 15 residues. V shed 5 bases and J shed 3 bases, with 13 bases lying between them. Per germline, CDR1 SGHAT and CDR2 FQNNGV. In nucleotides, the CDR3 is TGTGCCAGCAGCACCCGGACAGCCTACACCGGGGAGCTGTTTTTT. Translating it yields CASSTRTAYTGELFF. Supplemented by reference TRBV11-2 and TRBJ2-2, the full variable domain reads EAGVAQSPRYKIIEKRQSVAFWCNPISGHATLYWYQQILGQGPKLLIQFQNNGVVDDSQLPKDRFSAERLKGVDSTLKIQPAKLEDSAVYLCASSTRTAYTGELFFGEGSRLTVL.